This TCR beta chain comes out of a study of blood T cell repertoires in COVID-19. Study-level information: Acute and convalescent COVID-19 samples came from the United States, Italy and Spain. PBMCs, B-cell-depleted T cells, or T cells provided the cDNA or gDNA that made up the material.

This clone was detected a few times. This CDR3 is 14 amino acids long. In germline, CDR1 is GTSNPN, CDR2 SVGIG (reference sequence). Trimming removed 2 bases at V and 0 bases at J, with 10 bases between. Per the original data handling: Reference gene primer amplification yielded estimated nucleated cell counts. Method: immunoSEQ multiplex PCR; TCRdb's copy keeps in-frame clones and lacks some. D and trimming come from the DNA, and the V and J calls and clone size come from that table. The sample has some 250,000 clones, around four fifths seen once. The rearrangement links TRBV30 to TRBJ1-2; perhaps TRBD1 as D (5 bases). This clonotype was obtained from a man aged 60 to 69 with acute or convalescent COVID-19. The sample consisted of peripheral blood. CDR3 protein: CAWSRGMANYGYTF. The CDR3, as DNA: TGTGCCTGGAGTAGGGGTATGGCTAACTATGGCTACACCTTC.